These 32 T cell receptor beta chains were all obtained from the same sample, sequenced in a study of blood T cell repertoires in COVID-19. TCRdb's copy holds only in-frame clones and misses some; the assay was immunoSEQ multiplex PCR. The sample carries approximately 160,000 clones, approximately 88% recorded once. The sample comprised peripheral blood. These receptors were collected from a woman aged 80 or over with active or convalescent COVID-19.

The gene calls are TRBV3-1 (or the pseudogene TRBV3-2) and TRBJ2-5; D is perhaps TRBD1 (7 bases). The germline V and J ends were trimmed by 4 bases and 1 base, with 13 bases remaining between them. The CDR3 spans 15 residues. The germline V gene has CDR1 LGHDT and CDR2 YNNKEL (reference sequence). CDR3 DNA: TGTGCCAGCAGCCTCCGACAGGGACTCCAAGAGACCCAGTACTTC. Protein: CASSLRQGLQETQYF.

The chain is built from TRBV6-2 or TRBV6-3 and TRBJ2-1; D call uncertain. CDR3 length: 13 amino acids. Trimming left V 6 bases short and J 6 bases short, with 12 bases between. Germline loops: CDR1 MNHEY, CDR2 SVGEGT. The CDR3 region has the DNA TGTGCCAGCAGCCCGCTCTATTCCAATGAGCAGTTCTTC. Translating gives CASSPLYSNEQFF.

This chain links TRBV4-1 with TRBJ1-1; D unclear. CDR1 is MGHRA, CDR2 YSYEKL, per germline. CDR3 length: 14 amino acids. V shed 2 bases and J shed 5 bases, with 12 bases lying between them. CDR3 sequence (DNA): TGCGCCAGCAGCCAAACGGGGTCGGGGACTGAAGCTTTCTTT. It codes for CASSQTGSGTEAFF.

The chain links TRBV6-5 to TRBJ1-5; no firm D call. Germline loops: CDR1 MNHEY, CDR2 SVGAGI. The CDR3 length is 14 residues. With 11 bases removed from V and 2 bases from J, the gap between germline ends came to 16 bases. In DNA form, the CDR3 reads TGTGCCTCCCTAACCGGGGAAGGCAATCAGCCCCAGCATTTT. Residues: CASLTGEGNQPQHF.

V gene TRBV9 combines with J gene TRBJ1-2; D may be TRBD1 (5 bases). The CDR3 has 15 residues. With 1 base removed from V and 4 bases from J, the gap between germline ends came to 14 bases. From germline, CDR1 is SGDLS and CDR2 YYNGEE. Here the CDR3 DNA reads TGTGCCAGCAGCGTAACCCAGACAGCGTCCTATGGCTACACCTTC. Translated, it gives CASSVTQTASYGYTF. Using reference TRBV9 and TRBJ1-2 for the parts outside the CDR3, the full variable domain is DSGVTQTPKHLITATGQRVTLRCSPRSGDLSVYWYQQSLDQGLQFLIQYYNGEERAKGNILERFSAQQFPDLHSELNLSSLELGDSALYFCASSVTQTASYGYTFGSGTRLTVV.

The chain uses TRBV7-9 and TRBJ1-1; 9 positions agree with TRBD1. After removal of 4 bases from V and 4 bases from J, the junction contained 7 bases not matched to a gene. The V gene's germline CDR1 is SEHNR and CDR2 FQNEAQ (reference sequence). The CDR3 extends over 15 amino acids. CDR3 nucleotides: TGTGCCAGCAGCTCACAGGGGGCGCAGGGCACTGAAGCTTTCTTT. Translating it yields CASSSQGAQGTEAFF.

V gene TRBV6-6 combines with J gene TRBJ1-1; possibly TRBD1 for D (6 bases). Trimming pared 9 bases from V and 0 bases from J, leaving 17 bases between. This CDR3 is 15 amino acids long. Germline V gene sequence: CDR1 MNHNY, CDR2 SVGAGI (reference sequence). DNA for the CDR3: TGTGCCAGTCTTTCCACCAGGGGTTTGAACACTGAAGCTTTCTTT. Translated, it gives CASLSTRGLNTEAFF.

V and J are TRBV5-4 and TRBJ1-6; TRBD1 matches 9 bases. Germline V gene lookup returns CDR1 SGHNT and CDR2 YYREEE (reference sequence). V was pared by 4 bases and J by 19 bases, with 15 bases of the junction left unmatched. CDR3 length: 14 amino acids. CDR3 region: CASSLQDRGGLAHF. CDR3 nucleotides: TGTGCCAGCAGCCTCCAGGACAGGGGCGGCCTAGCACACTTT.

The chain is built from TRBV9 and TRBJ2-5; D is possibly TRBD1 (5 bases). The germline V gene has CDR1 SGDLS and CDR2 YYNGEE. Trimming left V 0 bases short and J 5 bases short, with 11 bases between. This CDR3 has 14 residues. In nucleotides, the CDR3 is TGTGCCAGCAGCGTAGATCCCAGGGTTGAGACCCAGTACTTC. Translated, it gives CASSVDPRVETQYF.

This chain joins TRBV4-3 and TRBJ2-7; 7 bases fit TRBD2. Germline V gene lookup returns CDR1 LGHNA and CDR2 YSLEER. This CDR3 has 13 amino acids. V lost 3 bases and J lost 2; bases outside the gene matches: 1. Here the CDR3 DNA reads TGCGCCAGCAGCCACGGGACTACCTACGAGCAGTACTTC. Translated, it gives CASSHGTTYEQYF.

V and J are TRBV19 and TRBJ1-2; 7 positions agree with TRBD1. Looked up from germline, CDR1 is LNHDA and CDR2 is SQIVND (reference sequence). The CDR3 totals 13 residues. Trimming removed 7 bases from V and 0 bases from J; junction bases left unmatched: 2. Here the CDR3 reads CASTGTANYGYTF. The CDR3 coding sequence is TGTGCCAGTACAGGGACAGCTAACTATGGCTACACCTTC.

This CDR3 is CASSPTSGGNYEQYF. CDR3 coding DNA: TGTGCCAGCAGTCCGACTAGCGGGGGAAACTACGAGCAGTACTTC. The chain joins TRBV6-5 to TRBJ2-7; 12 bases align to TRBD2. After removal of 5 bases from V and 3 bases from J, the junction contained 5 bases not matched to a gene. Germline CDR1 MNHEY, CDR2 SVGAGI. The CDR3 totals 15 residues.

This sequence joins TRBV11-2 and TRBJ2-7, with 10 bases aligning to TRBD2. This CDR3 is built from 12 residues. Germline assignment: CDR1 SGHAT and CDR2 FQNNGV. Trimming removed 6 bases from V and 5 bases from J; junction bases left unmatched: 1. CDR3 coding DNA: TGTGCCAGCAGGCTAGCGGGGGACGAGCAGTACTTC. Protein product: CASRLAGDEQYF.

The table lists this clone with many counts. This chain links TRBV7-9 with TRBJ1-4, with 9 bases that match TRBD1. The V segment lost 6 bases and the J segment 5 bases; nucleotides outside the gene matches: 7. Germline V gene sequence: CDR1 SEHNR, CDR2 FQNEAQ (reference sequence). The CDR3 consists of 15 residues. This CDR3 is CASRLGQGTNEKLFF. The DNA for the CDR3 is TGTGCCAGCAGGCTAGGACAGGGGACGAATGAAAAACTGTTTTTT. Looking up the rest from reference TRBV7-9 and TRBJ1-4 gives the full variable domain: DTGVSQNPRHKITKRGQNVTFRCDPISEHNRLYWYRQTLGQGPEFLTYFQNEAQLEKSRLLSDRFSAERPKGSFSTLEIQRTEQGDSAMYLCASRLGQGTNEKLFFGSGTQLSVL.

The chain employs TRBV18 and TRBJ2-1; weak D call: TRBD1 (5 bases). V shed 8 bases and J shed 12 bases, with 23 bases lying between them. This CDR3 is 14 amino acids long. The germline gives CDR1 KGHSH, CDR2 LQKENI. DNA of the CDR3: TGTGCCAGCGCAGGTTCCCAGGGCCCCTCGCGGCAGTTCTTC. It encodes CASAGSQGPSRQFF.

CDR3 sequence: CAWSPRGGGGEKLFF. CDR3 nucleotides: TGTGCCTGGAGCCCACGGGGAGGTGGGGGTGAAAAACTGTTTTTT. The chain is built from TRBV30 and TRBJ1-4, with D maybe TRBD1 (5 bases). Trimming removed 3 bases at V and 7 bases at J, with 18 bases between. There are 15 residues in the CDR3. Germline V CDR1 and CDR2: GTSNPN, SVGIG (reference sequence).

The chain uses TRBV27 and TRBJ1-5, with unresolved D. There are 16 residues in the CDR3. Trimming cost V 8 bases and J 1 base, with 18 bases left between them. Germline values: CDR1 MNHEY, CDR2 SMNVEV (reference sequence). Here the CDR3 reads CASRPQNRGSNQPQHF. DNA for the CDR3: TGTGCCAGCCGACCTCAAAACCGGGGAAGCAATCAGCCCCAGCATTTT.

V is TRBV12-5 and J is TRBJ2-5; TRBD1 might be the D (5 bases). From germline, CDR1 is LGHNT and CDR2 FRNRAP. V lost 3 bases to trimming and J lost 0 bases, with 11 bases between them. The CDR3 has 15 amino acids. The CDR3 DNA sequence: TGTGCTAGTGGTTTAGGGGCAGGGCACCAAGAGACCCAGTACTTC. Translating it yields CASGLGAGHQETQYF. Variable domain in full (rest from reference TRBV12-5 and TRBJ2-5): DARVTQTPRHKVTEMGQEVTMRCQPILGHNTVFWYRQTMMQGLELLAYFRNRAPLDDSGMPKDRFSAEMPDATLATLKIQPSEPRDSAVYFCASGLGAGHQETQYFGPGTRLLVL.

This chain joins TRBV30 and TRBJ1-1, with 8 bases fitting TRBD1. Looked up from germline, CDR1 is GTSNPN and CDR2 is SVGIG (reference sequence). The CDR3 consists of 13 residues. Trimming removed 2 bases from V and 4 bases from J; junction bases left unmatched: 3. CDR3 in DNA: TGTGCCTGGAGTCGGACAGGGATCACTGAAGCTTTCTTT. This gives the protein CAWSRTGITEAFF.

This chain connects TRBV19 to TRBJ1-1; 7 bases are shared with TRBD1. CDR1 and CDR2 (germline): LNHDA, SQIVND (reference sequence). The V segment lost 4 bases and the J segment 4 bases; nucleotides outside the gene matches: 6. The CDR3 has 14 amino acids. The DNA for the CDR3 is TGTGCCAGTAGTAAAGGGGGCGAGGTCACTGAAGCTTTCTTT. Its protein is CASSKGGEVTEAFF.

The chain uses TRBV5-1 and TRBJ1-3; TRBD1 is a possible D gene (5 bases). Germline values: CDR1 SGHRS, CDR2 YFSETQ. V lost 2 bases to trimming and J lost 2 bases, with 14 bases between them. CDR3 length: 16 residues. CDR3 sequence reads: CASSFRGAEAGNTIYF. DNA of the CDR3: TGCGCCAGCAGCTTTCGTGGGGCCGAGGCTGGAAACACCATATATTTT. The complete variable domain, with remaining parts taken from reference TRBV5-1 and TRBJ1-3, reads KAGVTQTPRYLIKTRGQQVTLSCSPISGHRSVSWYQQTPGQGLQFLFEYFSETQRNKGNFPGRFSGRQFSNSRSEMNVSTLELGDSALYLCASSFRGAEAGNTIYFGEGSWLTVV.

The chain couples TRBV5-4 to TRBJ2-7; a possible D gene is TRBD2 (6 bases). Germline V gene lookup returns CDR1 SGHNT and CDR2 YYREEE (reference sequence). Trimming stripped 2 bases from V and 1 base from J, with 7 bases between. CDR3 length: 13 amino acids. Written as DNA, the CDR3 is TGTGCCAGCAGCTTACGGGGGTCCTACGAGCAGTACTTC. It translates to CASSLRGSYEQYF.

The chain is built from TRBV12-3 or TRBV12-4 and TRBJ1-2; D is unclear. V was cut by 6 bases and J by 3 bases, with 11 bases left in between. The CDR3 spans 13 residues. The DNA of the CDR3 is TGTGCCAGCAGCCCAGCGGACTACTATGGCTACACCTTC. Translating gives CASSPADYYGYTF.

The rearrangement links TRBV3-1 (or the pseudogene TRBV3-2) to TRBJ2-1, with 9 positions matching TRBD2. V shed 5 bases and J 7 bases; nucleotides not matched to a gene: 12. This CDR3 has 16 residues. In germline, CDR1 is LGHDT, CDR2 YNNKEL (reference sequence). The CDR3 sequence: CASSSLGSGGRNEQFF. CDR3 DNA sequence: TGTGCCAGCAGCTCCCTGGGGAGCGGGGGGAGGAATGAGCAGTTCTTC.

This chain joins TRBV5-1 and TRBJ1-4, with a weak D call TRBD1 (5 bases). This CDR3 contains 15 residues. Trimming pared 0 bases from V and 8 bases from J, leaving 14 bases between. Per germline, CDR1 SGHRS and CDR2 YFSETQ. The CDR3 sequence: CASSLAGGKGEKLFF. The CDR3 DNA reads as TGCGCCAGCAGCTTGGCCGGGGGAAAGGGGGAAAAACTGTTTTTT.

This rearrangement joins TRBV7-3 to TRBJ2-2; 7 positions agree with TRBD1. The CDR3 is 18 residues long. Per germline, CDR1 SGHTA and CDR2 FQGTGA. The ends lost 1 base at V and 3 bases at J; junction bases unmatched: 11. The CDR3 here is CASSLRTGPSRDTGELFF. Written as DNA, the CDR3 is TGTGCCAGCAGCTTAAGGACAGGTCCATCCCGGGACACCGGGGAGCTGTTTTTT.

The V call is TRBV2, the J call TRBJ2-7, with D perhaps TRBD1 (5 bases). Trimming took 5 bases from V and 9 from J, leaving 17 bases between them. Per the germline V gene, CDR1 is SNHLY and CDR2 is FYNNEI. This CDR3 has 13 residues. CDR3 coding DNA: TGTGCCAGCAGTCCAAGACAACAGCAGGGGCAGTACTTC. It codes for CASSPRQQQGQYF.

The V and J genes are TRBV18 and TRBJ2-3; 8 nucleotides match TRBD1. This CDR3 is 13 amino acids long. Germline CDR1 and CDR2: KGHSH and LQKENI. The junction had 3 bases not matched to a gene; V was cut back by 6 bases and J by 4 bases. As DNA, the CDR3 is TGTGCCAGCTCGACAGGGGTGTCAGATACGCAGTATTTT. Translating it yields CASSTGVSDTQYF.

This sequence joins TRBV4-1 and TRBJ2-1; a weak D match, TRBD2 (6 bases). With 4 bases removed from V and 10 bases from J, the gap between germline ends came to 17 bases. This CDR3 spans 14 amino acids. Germline CDR1 MGHRA, CDR2 YSYEKL. The CDR3: CASSLTRVEGEQFF. CDR3 sequence (DNA): TGCGCCAGCAGCCTCACTAGGGTGGAGGGCGAGCAGTTCTTC.

As regards this clone: This CDR3 is also generated by other DNA sequences in the sample. The gene calls are TRBV10-3 and TRBJ1-3; D call uncertain. The germline V gene encodes CDR1 ENHRY and CDR2 SYGVKD. This CDR3 contains 15 residues. The V and J ends lost 4 bases and 0 bases respectively, with 10 bases between them. CDR3 DNA sequence: TGTGCCATCAGTGCGGTCACCCGCTCTGGAAACACCATATATTTT. It encodes CAISAVTRSGNTIYF.

The V and J genes are TRBV7-6 and TRBJ2-3, with 12 positions matching TRBD2. This CDR3 is 15 amino acids long. Looked up from germline, CDR1 is SGHVS and CDR2 is FNYEAQ. Losses at the gene ends were 1 base for V and 5 bases for J; bases not matched to a gene: 1. For the CDR3, the DNA is TGTGCCAGCAGCTTAGAACTAGCGGGGGGAGATACGCAGTATTTT. Residues: CASSLELAGGDTQYF.

J is TRBJ1-2 and V is TRBV4-1; 8 bases fit TRBD1. This CDR3 comprises 15 residues. The J segment lost 2 bases and the V segment lost 3 bases, leaving 5 bases of the junction unmatched. Germline V gene sequence: CDR1 MGHRA, CDR2 YSYEKL. The CDR3 DNA is TGCGCCAGCAGCCAGGCGGGACAGGAAAACTATGGCTACACCTTC. Protein: CASSQAGQENYGYTF.